Sequencing of this TCR beta chain was carried out in a study of T cell responses to AZD1222 COVID-19 vaccine (dated by TCRdb to the early 2020s). Notes on the research overall: Because spike-specific TCR depth and breadth did not differ between the two schedules, AZD1222 recipients who got a second dose at roughly 4 weeks were pooled with those who got a second dose at roughly 12 weeks. A total of over 230 trial participants underwent TCR sequencing, of whom 207 had received two doses of AZD1222 and some 26 had received two doses of the MenACWY control vaccine. Trial participants were enrolled into age subgroups of 18-55, 56-69 and 70-plus years, which contained 148, 28 and 57 TCR-sequenced participants, respectively.

As concerns this clone: No antigen is known for it. No base quality values were provided; no much bigger clone lies one nucleotide off.

The CDR3 regions of human TCRbeta chains were subjected to immunosequencing. The published analysis was carried out like this. Repertoire TCRs were matched against a reference library of SARS-CoV-2-specific TCRs generated with the MIRA antigen-specificity platform. Breadth was defined as the fraction of unique TCRs that were SARS-CoV-2-associated. Depth was defined as the fraction of total T cells that were SARS-CoV-2-associated. Each spike-specific TCR was assigned to its reactive spike region and to a CD4 or CD8 class using the MIRA data. Log10-transformed breadth and depth values were compared by one-way ANOVA with Sidak's multiple comparisons tests. The source is immuneACCESS, and TCRdb retained only in-frame sequences with V and J called. Part of the clones is not carried over; for the studies checked, unresolved V genes explain less than half of this, and the remainder is unexplained. For V, J and clone size, that table is used; D and trimming come from the DNA. For this sample the table gives roughly 91,000 clones, of which roughly 87% were detected only once. The top ten hold around 2.7% of the sample.

The sample's time point label is to be understood as: baseline before first vaccination. Samples from vaccinated people were obtained from the UK trials COV001 and COV002, which included a single-blind randomized controlled phase 2/3 trial of AZD1222 (ChAdOx1 nCoV-19) in healthy adults. Trial participant PBMC samples were collected at day 0 and day 28 after the second dose for TCRbeta chain sequencing. Based on the germline V gene (reference sequence), the CDR1 and CDR2 sequences are LNHDA and SQIVND. Germline trimming amounts to 4 bases on V and 3 bases on J, with 16 as the count of junction bases outside the gene matches. Measured from the cysteine to the phenylalanine, the CDR3 is 19 residues long. Just CDR3 DNA is preserved here, 57 bases in frame from base 1. General findings and caveats noted by the study authors: Reportedly, almost half of the unique spike-specific TCRs recognized epitopes lying outside the regions that are mutated in the B.1.351 and B.1.1.7 variants. Conclusions about previously exposed vaccinees are limited, since just six AZD1222 recipients were seropositive for SARS-CoV-2 at baseline. The 56-69-year group was small, and its depth increase did not reach significance, likely because of low power. Spike-specific TCR breadth and depth rose significantly after two AZD1222 doses compared with day 0 and with MenACWY recipients. The vaccine-associated CD4 TCRs covered the entire spike protein, and the dominant responses fell in regions 160-218 and 743-854. Participants were mostly white British, with more females than males. The authors suggested clonal diversity may have been underestimated. No day 14 peak-response samples were available, so repertoires were characterized only after the peak T cell response.

This material consisted of peripheral blood, taken on day 0 of AZD1222 vaccination. The chain is made from TRBV19 and TRBJ2-1, with 9 middle bases fitting TRBD1. The TCR comes from an adult in good health. This receptor has the CDR3 CASSTPPGQGPIFYNEQFF. The nucleotide sequence is TGTGCCAGTAGTACCCCCCCGGGACAGGGCCCGATTTTCTACAATGAGCAGTTCTTC.